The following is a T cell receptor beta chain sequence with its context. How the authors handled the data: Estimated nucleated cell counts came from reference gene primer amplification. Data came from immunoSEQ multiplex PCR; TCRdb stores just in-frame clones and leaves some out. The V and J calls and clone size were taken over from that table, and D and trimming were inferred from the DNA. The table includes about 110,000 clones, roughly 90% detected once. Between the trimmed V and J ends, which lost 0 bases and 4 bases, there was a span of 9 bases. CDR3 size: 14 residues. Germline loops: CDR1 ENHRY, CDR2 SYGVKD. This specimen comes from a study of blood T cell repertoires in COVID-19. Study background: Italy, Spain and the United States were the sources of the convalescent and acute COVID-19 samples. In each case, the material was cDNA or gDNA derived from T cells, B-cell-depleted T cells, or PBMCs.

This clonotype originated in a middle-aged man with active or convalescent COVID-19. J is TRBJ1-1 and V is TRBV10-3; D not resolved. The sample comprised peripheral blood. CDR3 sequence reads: CAISESGAFTEAFF. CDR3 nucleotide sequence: TGTGCCATCAGTGAGTCTGGAGCTTTCACTGAAGCTTTCTTT.